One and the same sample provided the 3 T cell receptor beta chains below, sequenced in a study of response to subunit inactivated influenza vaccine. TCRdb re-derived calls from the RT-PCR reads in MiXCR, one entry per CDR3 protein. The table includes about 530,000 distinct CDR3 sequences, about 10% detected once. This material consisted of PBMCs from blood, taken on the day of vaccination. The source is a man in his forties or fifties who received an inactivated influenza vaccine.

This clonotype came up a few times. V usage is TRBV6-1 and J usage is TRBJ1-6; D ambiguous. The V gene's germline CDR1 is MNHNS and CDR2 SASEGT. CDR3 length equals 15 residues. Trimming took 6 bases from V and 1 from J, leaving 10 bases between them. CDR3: CASSWGISYNSPLHF. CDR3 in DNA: TGTGCCAGCAGCTGGGGAATATCCTATAATTCACCCCTCCACTTT.

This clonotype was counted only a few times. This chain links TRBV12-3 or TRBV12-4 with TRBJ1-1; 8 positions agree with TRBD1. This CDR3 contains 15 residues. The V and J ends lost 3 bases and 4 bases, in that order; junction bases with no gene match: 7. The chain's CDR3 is CASSFPGGLSTEAFF. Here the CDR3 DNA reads TGTGCCAGCAGTTTCCCAGGGGGCTTGAGCACTGAAGCTTTCTTT.

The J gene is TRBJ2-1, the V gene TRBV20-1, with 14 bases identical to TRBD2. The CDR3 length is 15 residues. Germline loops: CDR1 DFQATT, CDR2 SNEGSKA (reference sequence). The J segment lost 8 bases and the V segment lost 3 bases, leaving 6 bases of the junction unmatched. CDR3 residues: CSARVGTSGSHEQFF. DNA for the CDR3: TGCAGTGCTAGGGTAGGGACTAGCGGGAGCCATGAGCAGTTCTTC.